The T cell receptor (beta chain) under discussion was sequenced for a study of blood T cell repertoires in COVID-19. CDR1 is MDHEN, CDR2 SYDVKM, per germline. The CDR3 contains 15 residues. J gave up 3 bases and V 4 bases, and 6 bases lay outside the gene matches. Profiling relied on immunoSEQ multiplex PCR, and the TCRdb table lists in-frame clones only, not all of them. The table lists about 88,000 clones, around nine tenths of them singletons, with under 2% in the top ten. This TCR was sampled from a man between 60 and 75 years old with acute or convalescent COVID-19. Material for sequencing was peripheral blood. The chain combines TRBV28 with TRBJ2-7; 10 bases line up with TRBD1. The CDR3 sequence is CASSSGTGAFYEQYF. CDR3 bases: TGTGCCAGCAGTTCCGGGACAGGGGCGTTCTACGAGCAGTACTTC.